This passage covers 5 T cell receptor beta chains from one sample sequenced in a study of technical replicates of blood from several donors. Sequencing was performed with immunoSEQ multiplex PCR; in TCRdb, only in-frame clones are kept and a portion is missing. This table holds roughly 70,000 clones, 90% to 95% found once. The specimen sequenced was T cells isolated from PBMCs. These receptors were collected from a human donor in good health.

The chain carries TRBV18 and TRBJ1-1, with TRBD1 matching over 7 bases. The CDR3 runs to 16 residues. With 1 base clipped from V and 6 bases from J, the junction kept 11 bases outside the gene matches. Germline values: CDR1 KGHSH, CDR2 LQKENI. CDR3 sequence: CASSPQETGSRAEAFF. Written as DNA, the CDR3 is TGTGCCAGCTCACCACAGGAGACAGGGTCGAGGGCTGAAGCTTTCTTT.

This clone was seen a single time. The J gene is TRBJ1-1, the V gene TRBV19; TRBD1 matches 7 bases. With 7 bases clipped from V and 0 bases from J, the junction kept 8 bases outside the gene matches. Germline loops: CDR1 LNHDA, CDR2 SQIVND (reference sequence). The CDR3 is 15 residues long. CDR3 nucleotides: TGTGCCAGTAAGACGGACAGGAATATGAACACTGAAGCTTTCTTT. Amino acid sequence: CASKTDRNMNTEAFF.

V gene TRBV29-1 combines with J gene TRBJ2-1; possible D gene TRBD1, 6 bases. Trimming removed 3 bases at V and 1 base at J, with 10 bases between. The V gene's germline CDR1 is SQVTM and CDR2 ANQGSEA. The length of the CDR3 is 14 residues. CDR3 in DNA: TGCAGCGTTGACAGAGACAGGTCCTACAATGAGCAGTTCTTC. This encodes CSVDRDRSYNEQFF.

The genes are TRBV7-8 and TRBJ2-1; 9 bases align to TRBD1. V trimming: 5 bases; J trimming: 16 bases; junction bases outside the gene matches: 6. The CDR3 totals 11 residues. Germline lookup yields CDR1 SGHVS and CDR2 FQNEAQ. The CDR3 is CASSLDRGIFF. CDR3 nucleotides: TGTGCCAGCAGCCTAGACAGGGGGATTTTCTTC.

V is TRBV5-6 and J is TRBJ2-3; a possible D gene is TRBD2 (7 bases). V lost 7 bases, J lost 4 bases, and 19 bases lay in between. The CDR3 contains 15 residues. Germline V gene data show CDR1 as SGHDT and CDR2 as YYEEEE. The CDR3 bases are TGTGCCAGCGAGGGGGACTACCTCAGGCCAGATACGCAGTATTTT. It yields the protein CASEGDYLRPDTQYF.